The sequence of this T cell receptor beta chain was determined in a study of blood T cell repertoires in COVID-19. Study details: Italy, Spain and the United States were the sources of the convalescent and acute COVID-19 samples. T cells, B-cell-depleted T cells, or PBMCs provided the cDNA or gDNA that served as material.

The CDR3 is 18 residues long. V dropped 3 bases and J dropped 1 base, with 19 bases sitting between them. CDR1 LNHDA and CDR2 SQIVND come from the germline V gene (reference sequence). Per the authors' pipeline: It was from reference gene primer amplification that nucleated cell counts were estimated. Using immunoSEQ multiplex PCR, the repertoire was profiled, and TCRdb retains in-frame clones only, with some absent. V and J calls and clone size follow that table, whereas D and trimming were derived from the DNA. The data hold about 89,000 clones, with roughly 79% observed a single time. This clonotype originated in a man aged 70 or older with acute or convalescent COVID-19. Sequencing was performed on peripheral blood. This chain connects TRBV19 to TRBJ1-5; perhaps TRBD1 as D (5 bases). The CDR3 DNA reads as TGTGCCAGTAGTATCGGAGGAGGGACGGCCAGGAGCAATCAGCCCCAGCATTTT. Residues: CASSIGGGTARSNQPQHF.